Below are 16 T cell receptor beta chains sequenced from a single sample in a study of shared clonotypes between healthy human individuals (dated by TCRdb to 2020 to 2022). The library was produced with the immunoSEQ multiplex PCR assay. In its TCRdb copy, this immuneACCESS table keeps in-frame sequences only and misses some clones. Where compared with another copy, unresolved V genes explain less than half of these, and the others have no known cause. This sample has some 1,600,000 clones in its table, and approximately 98% of those were observed once. Around 0.45% of the sample lies in the top ten. The specimen was naive CD4+ T cells sorted from blood. The cell subset or site label on this specimen signifies: CD45RA+ positively selected. These receptors were obtained from a man in his thirties or forties in good health.

This clone was detected once. V and J are TRBV7-9 and TRBJ2-5; 10 bases are a match to TRBD2. The CDR3 spans 16 residues. The trim removed 4 bases at V and 0 bases at J, leaving 5 bases unmatched. In germline, CDR1 is SEHNR, CDR2 FQNEAQ (reference sequence). CDR3 DNA: TGTGCCAGCAGCTCGGGGACTAGCGCTTACCAAGAGACCCAGTACTTC. Residues: CASSSGTSAYQETQYF.

The rearrangement uses TRBV28 and TRBJ1-4; D perhaps matches TRBD1 (5 bases). Per the germline V gene, CDR1 is MDHEN and CDR2 is SYDVKM. The V gene lost 2 bases and the J gene lost 2 bases, with 15 bases spanning the gap. This CDR3 has 17 amino acids. In nucleotides, the CDR3 is TGTGCCAGCAGTTTAGTTTACTTTAGGGGCACTAATGAAAAACTGTTTTTT. It codes for CASSLVYFRGTNEKLFF.

This chain joins TRBV7-9 and TRBJ2-4; maybe TRBD2 (6 bases). The germline V gene encodes CDR1 SEHNR and CDR2 FQNEAQ (reference sequence). The ends were cut back, 3 bases at V and 0 bases at J, with 12 bases in the middle. The CDR3 has 16 residues. The CDR3 DNA is TGTGCCAGCAGCTTGGGGGGTTCTGTAGCCAAAAACATTCAGTACTTC. Protein product: CASSLGGSVAKNIQYF.

The chain employs TRBV28 and TRBJ1-1; D perhaps matches TRBD1 (5 bases). The CDR3 has 12 residues. Germline CDR1 MDHEN, CDR2 SYDVKM. The V end was cut by 2 bases, the J end by 4 bases, with 5 bases between. The CDR3 DNA reads TGTGCCAGCAGTTTACAGGGCACTGAAGCTTTCTTT. Translated: CASSLQGTEAFF.

V usage is TRBV18 and J usage is TRBJ2-1; perhaps TRBD1 as D (5 bases). This CDR3 is 15 amino acids long. Trimming took 0 bases from V and 2 from J, leaving 8 bases between them. Germline CDR1 is KGHSH and CDR2 is LQKENI. Here the CDR3 DNA reads TGTGCCAGCTCACCACCTCCAGGGACCTACAATGAGCAGTTCTTC. It yields the protein CASSPPPGTYNEQFF. Using reference TRBV18 and TRBJ2-1 for the parts outside the CDR3, the full variable domain is NAGVMQNPRHLVRRRGQEARLRCSPMKGHSHVYWYRQLPEEGLKFMVYLQKENIIDESGMPKERFSAEFPKEGPSILRIQQVVRGDSAAYFCASSPPPGTYNEQFFGPGTRLTVL.

This clone came up once. Different DNA sequences within this sample yield the same CDR3. The chain uses TRBV27 and TRBJ2-7, with D possibly matching TRBD1 (6 bases). This CDR3 is built from 14 residues. V lost 2 bases and J lost 0, with 8 bases in between. CDR1 is MNHEY, CDR2 SMNVEV, per germline (reference sequence). The CDR3 spells CASSLNRASYEQYF. The CDR3 coding sequence is TGTGCCAGCAGTTTAAACAGGGCCTCCTACGAGCAGTACTTC.

Remarks on this clone: Additional DNA sequences in this sample encode the identical CDR3. V and J are TRBV27 and TRBJ2-7; D might be TRBD1 or TRBD2, each matching 6 bases. Germline CDR1 reads MNHEY; CDR2 reads SMNVEV (reference sequence). The CDR3 sequence is 13 residues long. Trimming cost V 1 base and J 7 bases, with 11 bases left between them. The CDR3 nucleotides are TGTGCCAGCAGTTTATGGGGGGCGGGGGAGCAGTACTTC. Encoded protein: CASSLWGAGEQYF.

The gene calls are TRBV7-3 and TRBJ2-1, with TRBD2 identical over 9 bases. The V and J ends lost 2 bases and 7 bases, in that order; junction bases with no gene match: 6. The CDR3 is 15 residues long. Per germline, CDR1 SGHTA and CDR2 FQGTGA. In DNA form, the CDR3 reads TGTGCCAGCAGCTTATCGGCGGGAGGGCTTAATGAGCAGTTCTTC. Translation: CASSLSAGGLNEQFF.

The chain recombines TRBV6-6 with TRBJ1-1; 8 nucleotides agree with TRBD1. The germline V gene encodes CDR1 MNHNY and CDR2 SVGAGI (reference sequence). This CDR3 contains 16 residues. J was trimmed by 3 bases and V by 6 bases; bases with no gene match: 12. CDR3 amino acids: CASSQYGQGGDTEAFF. In nucleotides, the CDR3 is TGTGCCAGCAGCCAATACGGACAGGGTGGGGACACTGAAGCTTTCTTT.

Only one count was recorded for this clone. The gene calls are TRBV27 and TRBJ2-7; 16 positions agree with TRBD2. V was clipped by 5 bases and J by 9 bases; unmatched bases: 13. The CDR3 has 17 residues. Germline V CDR1 and CDR2: MNHEY, SMNVEV (reference sequence). The CDR3 bases are TGTGCCAGCAGTCCGACGGGACTAGCGGGAGGGCCCAGGGGGCAGTACTTC. It translates to CASSPTGLAGGPRGQYF.

V is TRBV10-1 and J is TRBJ2-7, with D perhaps TRBD2 (5 bases). The V end lost 6 bases, the J end lost 3 bases, and 12 bases lay between the germline ends. The CDR3 totals 13 residues. CDR1 and CDR2 from the germline V gene are WNHNN and SYGVQD (reference sequence). CDR3 nucleotides: TGCGCCAGCAGCCTAGGACTCAACTACGAGCAGTACTTC. This translates into CASSLGLNYEQYF.

This clone was counted a single time. The chain carries TRBV28 and TRBJ2-1; D possibly corresponds to TRBD2 (5 bases). Germline V lookup: CDR1 MDHEN, CDR2 SYDVKM. This CDR3 is built from 14 residues. Trimming took off 5 bases at V and 0 bases at J, with 8 bases between the two ends. The CDR3 sequence is CASSSGLSYNEQFF. For the CDR3, the DNA is TGTGCCAGCAGTAGCGGACTCTCCTACAATGAGCAGTTCTTC.

The gene calls are TRBV7-2 and TRBJ1-4; D is possibly TRBD1 (6 bases). CDR3 length equals 14 residues. Trimming took 3 bases from V and 8 from J, leaving 13 bases between them. CDR1 and CDR2 (germline): SGHTA, FQGNSA. CDR3 nucleotides: TGTGCCAGCAGCTTGGGGCAGGGGCAGGAAAAACTGTTTTTT. Translation: CASSLGQGQEKLFF.

The chain employs TRBV5-1 and TRBJ1-4; perhaps TRBD1 as D (5 bases). V was shortened by 3 bases and J by 4 bases, with 22 bases between the two germline ends. This CDR3 contains 18 residues. The germline V gene encodes CDR1 SGHRS and CDR2 YFSETQ. This CDR3 is CASSSEQGLGGLNEKLFF. In nucleotides, the CDR3 is TGCGCCAGCAGCTCCGAGCAGGGTCTTGGCGGTCTTAATGAAAAACTGTTTTTT.

The V call is TRBV28, the J call TRBJ2-1; perhaps TRBD2 as D (5 bases). CDR1 is MDHEN, CDR2 SYDVKM, per germline. The length of the CDR3 is 14 residues. The V end was cut by 3 bases, the J end by 5 bases, with 11 bases between. CDR3 DNA sequence: TGTGCCAGCAGTTTTGGGCGGGCCCACAATGAGCAGTTCTTC. Its translation is CASSFGRAHNEQFF.

J is TRBJ2-7 and V is TRBV7-8, with 9 nucleotides matching TRBD2. V shed 5 bases and J 6 bases; nucleotides not matched to a gene: 8. The germline V gene encodes CDR1 SGHVS and CDR2 FQNEAQ. This CDR3 region has 14 residues. The CDR3 nucleotides are TGTGCCAGCAGCGCGACTAGCGGTGTCTCCGAGCAGTACTTC. It specifies CASSATSGVSEQYF.